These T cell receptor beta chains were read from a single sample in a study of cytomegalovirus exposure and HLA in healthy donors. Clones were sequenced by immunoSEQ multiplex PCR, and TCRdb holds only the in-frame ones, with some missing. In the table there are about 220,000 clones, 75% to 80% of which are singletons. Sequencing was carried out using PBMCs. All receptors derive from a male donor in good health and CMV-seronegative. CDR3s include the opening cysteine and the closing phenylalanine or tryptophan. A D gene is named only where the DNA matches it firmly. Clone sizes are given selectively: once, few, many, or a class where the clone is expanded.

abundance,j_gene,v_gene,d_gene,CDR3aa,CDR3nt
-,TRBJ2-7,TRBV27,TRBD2,CASSLRVAGGSYEQYF,TGTGCCAGCAGTTTACGGGTAGCGGGGGGCTCCTACGAGCAGTACTTC
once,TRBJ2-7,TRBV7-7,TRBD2,CASGIAGGDFEQYF,TGTGCTAGCGGCATAGCGGGAGGGGACTTCGAGCAGTACTTC
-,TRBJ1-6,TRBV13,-,CASSLRGHSPLHF,TGTGCCAGCAGCTTGCGGGGGCATTCACCCCTCCACTTT
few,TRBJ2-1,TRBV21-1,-,CASSKAGGNEQFF,TGTGCCAGCAGCAAAGCGGGCGGGAATGAGCAGTTCTTC
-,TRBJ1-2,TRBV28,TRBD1,CASGRDRGRGPGGYTF,TGTGCCAGCGGCCGAGACAGGGGGCGAGGCCCTGGTGGCTACACCTTC
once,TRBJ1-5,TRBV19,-,CASSPNPRTAYSNQPQHF,TGTGCCAGTAGTCCAAACCCCCGGACAGCATATAGCAATCAGCCCCAGCATTTT
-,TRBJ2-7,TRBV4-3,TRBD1,CASSQKWDSPYEQYF,TGCGCCAGCAGCCAAAAGTGGGACAGCCCCTACGAGCAGTACTTC
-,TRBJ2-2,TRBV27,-,CASSLWAANTGELFF,TGTGCCAGCAGTTTATGGGCCGCGAACACCGGGGAGCTGTTTTTT
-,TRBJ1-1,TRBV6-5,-,CASSPNSQENTEAFF,TGTGCCAGCAGCCCTAACTCTCAGGAGAACACTGAAGCTTTCTTT
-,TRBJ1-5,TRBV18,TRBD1,CASSLDRGDQPQHF,TGTGCCAGCTCACTCGACAGGGGCGATCAGCCCCAGCATTTT
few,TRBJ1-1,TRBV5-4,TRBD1,CASSSRGQGVPEAFF,TGTGCCAGCAGCTCTCGGGGACAGGGGGTCCCTGAAGCTTTCTTT